There are a few counts of the clone carrying this T cell receptor beta chain. Antigen: not known. Findings of the study overall: The larger cohort examined one V-J beta rearrangement, not whole repertoires. Tumor Treg TCRs overlapped most with tumor naive CD4+ cells.

This CDR3 is 15 amino acids long. Germline V gene lookup returns CDR1 SGHRS and CDR2 YFSETQ. V dropped 5 bases and J dropped 3; count of bases not matched to a gene: 9. Constant-region reverse primers amplified full-length variable regions, followed by semi-nested Nested Universal Primer A PCR. TCRdb re-analysed the 5' RACE reads in MiXCR, keeping a single row per CDR3 protein. This sample carries 50,000 to 65,000 distinct CDR3 sequences, roughly 30% of them seen once, and the ten largest clones take roughly 3.3%. The chain is built from TRBV5-1 and TRBJ2-3, with 7 bases identical to TRBD2. The sequenced sample consisted of tumor-infiltrating memory CD4+ T cells sorted from the breast tumor. Documented subset: memory CD4+ T cells, CD4+CD45RO+CD25-. This TCR derives from a female donor with breast cancer. The CDR3 DNA follows: TGCGCCAGCAGACCCGGGGCGGGAGAAACAGATACGCAGTATTTT. Protein: CASRPGAGETDTQYF.